These 7 T cell receptor beta chains came from one sample sequenced in a study of shared clonotypes between healthy human individuals. Using immunoSEQ multiplex PCR, the repertoire was profiled, and TCRdb retains in-frame clones only, with some absent. Here the sample spans about 520,000 clones, roughly 80% being singletons. Sequencing was done on a sample of PBMCs. The receptors stem from a middle-aged woman in good health. Some clones in this sample may be carry-over from other donors' samples.

CDR3: CASSPTFATNEKLFF. The DNA for the CDR3 is TGTGCCAGCAGTCCCACATTTGCAACTAATGAAAAACTGTTTTTT. V gene TRBV27 combines with J gene TRBJ1-4; D remains unclear. Trimming removed 5 bases from V and 0 bases from J, with 10 bases in between. Germline loops: CDR1 MNHEY, CDR2 SMNVEV (reference sequence). The CDR3 extends over 15 amino acids.

J is TRBJ2-7 and V is TRBV28; 9 bases are shared with TRBD1. The CDR3 contains 14 residues. Germline V gives CDR1 MDHEN, CDR2 SYDVKM. Trimming took 0 bases from V and 6 from J; bases not matched to a gene: 3. The DNA for the CDR3 is TGTGCCAGCAGTTTATGGCGGACAGGGGTCGAGCAGTACTTC. The encoded protein is CASSLWRTGVEQYF.

V gene TRBV5-6 combines with J gene TRBJ2-7, with D unresolved. This CDR3 has 14 residues. Trimming removed 0 bases at V and 0 bases at J, with 7 bases between. Germline assignment: CDR1 SGHDT and CDR2 YYEEEE. This CDR3 reads CASSLAAASYEQYF. CDR3 in DNA: TGTGCCAGCAGCTTGGCTGCAGCCTCCTACGAGCAGTACTTC.

This rearrangement joins TRBV7-9 to TRBJ2-7, with TRBD2 matching 7 bases. Germline assignment: CDR1 SEHNR and CDR2 FQNEAQ (reference sequence). The CDR3 is 15 amino acids. V lost 10 bases and J lost 4; bases outside the gene matches: 16. CDR3 region: CAINTPYGGGYEQYF. In nucleotides, the CDR3 is TGTGCCATCAACACCCCTTACGGCGGGGGATACGAGCAGTACTTC.

Only one count was recorded for this clone. The chain has TRBV28 and TRBJ2-7, with TRBD2 identical over 7 bases. CDR3 length: 14 amino acids. Germline CDR1 and CDR2: MDHEN and SYDVKM. V was pared by 6 bases and J by 3 bases, with 8 bases of the junction left unmatched. CDR3 DNA: TGTGCCAGCAGGGGGGAGGGGAAGGGCTACGAGCAGTACTTC. It yields the protein CASRGEGKGYEQYF. Combining the CDR3 with reference TRBV28 and TRBJ2-7 gives the whole variable domain DVKVTQSSRYLVKRTGEKVFLECVQDMDHENMFWYRQDPGLGLRLIYFSYDVKMKEKGDIPEGYSVSREKKERFSLILESASTNQTSMYLCASRGEGKGYEQYFGPGTRLTVT.

This clone was detected only a few times. The chain recombines TRBV7-2 with TRBJ2-7; 9 bases are a match to TRBD2. The CDR3 consists of 15 residues. Trimming took 3 bases from V and 6 from J; bases not matched to a gene: 9. In germline, CDR1 is SGHTA, CDR2 FQGNSA. CDR3 amino acids: CASSLRREGLGEQYF. CDR3 bases: TGTGCCAGCAGCTTGAGGCGGGAGGGCCTCGGCGAGCAGTACTTC.

V is TRBV28 and J is TRBJ2-3; 8 bases align to TRBD1. CDR1 is MDHEN and CDR2 is SYDVKM in the germline V gene. The CDR3 extends over 16 amino acids. The V and J ends lost 3 bases and 6 bases, in that order; junction bases with no gene match: 11. The CDR3 DNA follows: TGTGCCAGCAGTTTGCCCCCGGGGACAGGTCTTGATACGCAGTATTTT. This gives the protein CASSLPPGTGLDTQYF. Together with reference TRBV28 and TRBJ2-3, the CDR3 gives the full variable domain: DVKVTQSSRYLVKRTGEKVFLECVQDMDHENMFWYRQDPGLGLRLIYFSYDVKMKEKGDIPEGYSVSREKKERFSLILESASTNQTSMYLCASSLPPGTGLDTQYFGPGTRLTVL.